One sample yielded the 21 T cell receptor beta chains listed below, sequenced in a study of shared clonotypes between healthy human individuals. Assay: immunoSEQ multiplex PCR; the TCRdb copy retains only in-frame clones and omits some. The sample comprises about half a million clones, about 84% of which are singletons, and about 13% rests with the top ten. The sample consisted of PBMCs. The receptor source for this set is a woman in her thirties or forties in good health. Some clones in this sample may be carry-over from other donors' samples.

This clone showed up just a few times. CDR3 in amino acids: CASSPLLAGNEQFF. The CDR3 DNA follows: TGTGCCAGCAGCCCTCTACTAGCGGGCAATGAGCAGTTCTTC. The V call is TRBV9, the J call TRBJ2-1; 9 nucleotides agree with TRBD2. Looked up from germline, CDR1 is SGDLS and CDR2 is YYNGEE. The CDR3 is 14 amino acids. V was clipped by 4 bases and J by 6 bases; unmatched bases: 5.

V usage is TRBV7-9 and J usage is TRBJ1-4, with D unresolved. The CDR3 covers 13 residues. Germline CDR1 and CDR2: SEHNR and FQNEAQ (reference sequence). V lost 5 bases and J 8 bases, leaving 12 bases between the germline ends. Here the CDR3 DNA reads TGTGCCAGCAGCCTCGGAGGTGGAGAAAAACTGTTTTTT. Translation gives CASSLGGGEKLFF.

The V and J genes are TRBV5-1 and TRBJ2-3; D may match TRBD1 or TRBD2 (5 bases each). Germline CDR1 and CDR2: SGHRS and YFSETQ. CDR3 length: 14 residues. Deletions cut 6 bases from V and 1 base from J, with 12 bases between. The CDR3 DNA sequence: TGCGCCAGCACCTGGGGGAGTCGCACAGATACGCAGTATTTT. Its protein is CASTWGSRTDTQYF.

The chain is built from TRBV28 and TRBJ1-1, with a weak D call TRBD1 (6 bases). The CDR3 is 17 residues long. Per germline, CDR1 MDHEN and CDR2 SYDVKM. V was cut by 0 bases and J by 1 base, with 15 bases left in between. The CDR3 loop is CASSLWGRGPKNTEAFF. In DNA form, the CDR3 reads TGTGCCAGCAGTTTATGGGGCAGGGGTCCCAAGAACACTGAAGCTTTCTTT.

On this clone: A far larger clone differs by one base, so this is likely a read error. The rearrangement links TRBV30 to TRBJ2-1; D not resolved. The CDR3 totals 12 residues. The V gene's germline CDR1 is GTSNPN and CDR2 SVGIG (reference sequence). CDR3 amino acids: CARSGPPGEQFF. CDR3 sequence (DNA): TGTGCCCGGAGTGGACCCCCGGGTGAGCAGTTCTTC.

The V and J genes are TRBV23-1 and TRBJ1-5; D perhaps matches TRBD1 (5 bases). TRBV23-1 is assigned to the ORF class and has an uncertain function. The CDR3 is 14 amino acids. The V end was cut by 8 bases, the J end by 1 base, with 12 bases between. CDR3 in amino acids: CASRLRASNQPQHF. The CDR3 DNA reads TGCGCCAGCCGACTCAGGGCCAGCAATCAGCCCCAGCATTTT.

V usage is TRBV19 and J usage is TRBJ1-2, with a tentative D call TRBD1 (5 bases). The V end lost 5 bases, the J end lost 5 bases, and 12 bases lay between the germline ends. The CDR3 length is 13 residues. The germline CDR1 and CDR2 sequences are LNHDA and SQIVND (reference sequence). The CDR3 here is CASSPRTSYGYTF. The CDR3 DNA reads TGTGCCAGTAGTCCCAGGACATCGTATGGCTACACCTTC.

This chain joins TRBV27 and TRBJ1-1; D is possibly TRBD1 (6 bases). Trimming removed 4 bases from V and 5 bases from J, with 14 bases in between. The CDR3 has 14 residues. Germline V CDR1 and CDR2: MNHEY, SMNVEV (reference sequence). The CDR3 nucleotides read TGTGCCAGCAGTTGGATCAGGGGAGGAACTGAAGCTTTCTTT. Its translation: CASSWIRGGTEAFF.

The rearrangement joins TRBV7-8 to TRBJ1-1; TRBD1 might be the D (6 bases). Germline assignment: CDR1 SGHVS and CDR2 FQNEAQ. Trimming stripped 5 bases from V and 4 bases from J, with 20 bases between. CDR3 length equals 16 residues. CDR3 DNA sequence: TGTGCCAGCAGCACCACTTCAAGGGGGGTTTTCACTGAAGCTTTCTTT. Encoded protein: CASSTTSRGVFTEAFF.

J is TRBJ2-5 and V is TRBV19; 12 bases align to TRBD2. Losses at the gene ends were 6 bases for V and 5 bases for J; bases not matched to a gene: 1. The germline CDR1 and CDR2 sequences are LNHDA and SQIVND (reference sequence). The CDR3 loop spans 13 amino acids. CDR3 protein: CASRTSGSETQYF. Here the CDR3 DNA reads TGTGCCAGTAGGACTAGCGGGAGTGAGACCCAGTACTTC.

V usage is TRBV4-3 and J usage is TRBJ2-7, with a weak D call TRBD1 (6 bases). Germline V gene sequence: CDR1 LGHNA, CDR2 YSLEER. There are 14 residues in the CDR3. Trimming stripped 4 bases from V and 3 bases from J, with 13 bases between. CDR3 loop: CASSRAQGGYEQYF. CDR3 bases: TGCGCCAGCAGCCGGGCCCAAGGGGGCTACGAGCAGTACTTC.

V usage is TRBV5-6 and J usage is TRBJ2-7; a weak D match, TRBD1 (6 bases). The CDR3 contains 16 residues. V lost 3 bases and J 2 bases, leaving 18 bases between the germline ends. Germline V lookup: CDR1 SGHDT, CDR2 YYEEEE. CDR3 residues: CASSYILENRAYEQYF. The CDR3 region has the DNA TGTGCCAGCAGCTACATTTTAGAAAACAGGGCCTACGAGCAGTACTTC. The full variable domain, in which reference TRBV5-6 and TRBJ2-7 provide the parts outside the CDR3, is DAGVTQSPTHLIKTRGQQVTLRCSPKSGHDTVSWYQQALGQGPQFIFQYYEEEERQRGNFPDRFSGHQFPNYSSELNVNALLLGDSALYLCASSYILENRAYEQYFGPGTRLTVT.

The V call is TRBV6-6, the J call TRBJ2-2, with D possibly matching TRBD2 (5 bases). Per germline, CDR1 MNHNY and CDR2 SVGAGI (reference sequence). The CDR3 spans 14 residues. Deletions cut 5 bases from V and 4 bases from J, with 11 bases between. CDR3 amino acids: CASSPRGGTGELFF. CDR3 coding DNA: TGTGCCAGCAGTCCCCGAGGAGGCACCGGGGAGCTGTTTTTT.

The CDR3 nucleotides read TGCGCCAGCAGCTTGGAGGGGGAATCTGGGGCCAACGTCCTGACTTTC. Encoded protein: CASSLEGESGANVLTF. The V call is TRBV5-1, the J call TRBJ2-6; possible D gene TRBD1, 6 bases. CDR1 is SGHRS and CDR2 is YFSETQ in the germline V gene. V lost 0 bases and J 1 base, leaving 8 bases between the germline ends. The CDR3 length is 16 residues.

The CDR3 nucleotides are TGTGCCAGCAGCGCCGACGGGGGTCTCTACGAGCAGTACTTC. Its translation: CASSADGGLYEQYF. V and J are TRBV9 and TRBJ2-7; possibly TRBD2 for D (6 bases). This CDR3 spans 14 amino acids. Between the trimmed V and J ends, which lost 3 bases and 3 bases, there was a span of 13 bases. Germline CDR1 and CDR2: SGDLS and YYNGEE.

The CDR3 DNA follows: TGTGCCAGCAGTGCGGGGCGGAACACTGAAGCTTTCTTT. Translation: CASSAGRNTEAFF. The chain uses TRBV27 and TRBJ1-1; D is perhaps TRBD1 (5 bases). Germline V lookup: CDR1 MNHEY, CDR2 SMNVEV (reference sequence). V lost 5 bases to trimming and J lost 1 base, with 8 bases between them. The CDR3 has 13 residues.

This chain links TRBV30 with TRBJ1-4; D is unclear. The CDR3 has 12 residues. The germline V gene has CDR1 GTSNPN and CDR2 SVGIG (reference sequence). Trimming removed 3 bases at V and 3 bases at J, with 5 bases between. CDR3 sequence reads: CAWRWSNEKLFF. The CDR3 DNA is TGTGCCTGGAGATGGTCTAATGAAAAACTGTTTTTT.

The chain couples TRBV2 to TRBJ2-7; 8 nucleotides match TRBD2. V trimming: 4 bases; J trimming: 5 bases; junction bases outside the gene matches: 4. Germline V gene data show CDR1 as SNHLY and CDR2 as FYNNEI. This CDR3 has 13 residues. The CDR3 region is CASSVGSGNEQYF. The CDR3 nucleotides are TGTGCCAGCAGTGTCGGTAGCGGGAACGAGCAGTACTTC.

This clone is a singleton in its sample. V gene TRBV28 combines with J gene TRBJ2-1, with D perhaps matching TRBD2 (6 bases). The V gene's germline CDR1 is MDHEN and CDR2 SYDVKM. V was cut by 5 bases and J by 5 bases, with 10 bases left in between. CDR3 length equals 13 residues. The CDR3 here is CASSGGRDNEQFF. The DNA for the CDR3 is TGTGCCAGCAGTGGGGGGAGAGACAATGAGCAGTTCTTC.

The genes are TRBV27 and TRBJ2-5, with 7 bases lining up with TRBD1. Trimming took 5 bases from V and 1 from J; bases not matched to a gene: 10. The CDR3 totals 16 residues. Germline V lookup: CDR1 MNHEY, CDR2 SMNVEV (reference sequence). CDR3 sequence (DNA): TGTGCCAGCAGTCCCCGTGGGAACAGGGGCCAAGAGACCCAGTACTTC. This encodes CASSPRGNRGQETQYF.

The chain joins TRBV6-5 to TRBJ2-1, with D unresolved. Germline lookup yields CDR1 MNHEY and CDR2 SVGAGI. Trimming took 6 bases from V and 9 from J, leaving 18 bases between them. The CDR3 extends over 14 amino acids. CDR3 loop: CASSRASSVGEQFF. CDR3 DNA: TGTGCCAGCAGCCGCGCTTCGTCAGTGGGTGAGCAGTTCTTC.